These 24 T cell receptor beta chains originate from one sample sequenced in a study of control samples from healthy donors and cancer patients. Measured with immunoSEQ multiplex PCR; TCRdb has only the in-frame clones, and not every one. Seen here are over 200,000 clones, over 75% observed once, and the top ten hold about an eighth. Sequenced: PBMCs. Every receptor here comes from a woman in her fifties or sixties with lung cancer.

The J gene is TRBJ1-5, the V gene TRBV28, with D perhaps matching TRBD1 (6 bases). Trimming pared 7 bases from V and 4 bases from J, leaving 8 bases between. The CDR3 consists of 12 residues. The V gene's germline CDR1 is MDHEN and CDR2 SYDVKM. Written as DNA, the CDR3 is TGTGCCAGCACGAGGGGGAATCAGCCCCAGCATTTT. This encodes CASTRGNQPQHF.

The chain uses TRBV9 and TRBJ1-1; 7 positions agree with TRBD1. The V gene end was trimmed by 3 bases and the J gene end by 1 base; junction bases not matched to a gene: 3. This CDR3 is 14 amino acids long. Germline lookup yields CDR1 SGDLS and CDR2 YYNGEE. The CDR3 region has the DNA TGTGCCAGCAGCGGACAGGGTGGGAACACTGAAGCTTTCTTT. This sequence encodes CASSGQGGNTEAFF.

This clone was seen once. V is TRBV7-9 and J is TRBJ2-7; TRBD1 matches 9 bases. This CDR3 spans 15 amino acids. V lost 7 bases, J lost 2 bases, and 9 bases stayed unmatched. CDR1 is SEHNR and CDR2 is FQNEAQ in the germline V gene (reference sequence). The CDR3, as DNA: TGTGCCAGCACAACGGACGGGACAGGGACCTACGAGCAGTACTTC. Translating gives CASTTDGTGTYEQYF.

The sample holds one count of this clone. This chain connects TRBV6-5 to TRBJ2-5, with D maybe TRBD2 (6 bases). Germline CDR1 and CDR2: MNHEY and SVGAGI. The CDR3 has 16 residues. The V end was cut by 2 bases, the J end by 3 bases, with 16 bases between. CDR3 sequence: CASSYDEEGGKETQYF. CDR3 bases: TGTGCCAGCAGTTACGACGAGGAAGGCGGGAAAGAGACCCAGTACTTC.

This chain uses TRBV11-2 with TRBJ1-6; TRBD1 aligns across 7 bases. J was trimmed by 9 bases and V by 4 bases; bases with no gene match: 6. From germline, CDR1 is SGHAT and CDR2 FQNNGV. This CDR3 has 14 amino acids. This CDR3 is CASSWQGDPSPLHF. Here the CDR3 DNA reads TGTGCCAGCAGCTGGCAGGGGGACCCTTCACCCCTCCACTTT.

This clone is a singleton in its sample. The chain employs TRBV19 and TRBJ1-2; D unresolved. The CDR3 totals 15 residues. The germline CDR1 and CDR2 sequences are LNHDA and SQIVND (reference sequence). V shed 1 base and J shed 0 bases, with 9 bases lying between them. CDR3 in amino acids: CASSIANQANYGYTF. The CDR3 coding sequence is TGTGCCAGTAGTATAGCGAATCAAGCTAACTATGGCTACACCTTC.

V usage is TRBV7-8 and J usage is TRBJ1-4; D is perhaps TRBD1 (5 bases). Trimming pared 5 bases from V and 2 bases from J, leaving 15 bases between. CDR3 size: 16 residues. From germline, CDR1 is SGHVS and CDR2 FQNEAQ. The DNA for the CDR3 is TGTGCCAGCAGCGCTGGGACGGGGCCCACTAATGAAAAACTGTTTTTT. Its translation is CASSAGTGPTNEKLFF.

This chain joins TRBV10-2 and TRBJ1-5; 8 bases fit TRBD1. V lost 11 bases to trimming and J lost 2 bases; unmatched junction nucleotides: 8. There are 14 residues in the CDR3. CDR1 is WSHSY, CDR2 SAAADI, per germline. The CDR3 DNA sequence: TGCGCCGCTCAGACAGGGGATGGCAATCAGCCCCAGCATTTT. It encodes CAAQTGDGNQPQHF.

A note on this clone: Within the sample, other DNA sequences also encode this same CDR3. The rearrangement joins TRBV12-3 or TRBV12-4 to TRBJ1-5; no reliable D call. The germline V and J ends were trimmed by 3 bases and 4 bases, with 7 bases remaining between them. This CDR3 has 13 residues. The CDR3 loop is CASSFTGNQPQHF. As DNA, the CDR3 is TGTGCCAGCAGTTTCACCGGGAATCAGCCCCAGCATTTT.

The V gene is TRBV7-2, the J gene TRBJ2-3; 7 bases match TRBD1. Germline CDR1 reads SGHTA; CDR2 reads FQGNSA. CDR3 length equals 15 residues. V gave up 1 base and J gave up 2 bases; unmatched junction bases: 3. The CDR3, as DNA: TGTGCCAGCAGCTTAGAGGGGGCCCCCACAGATACGCAGTATTTT. It specifies CASSLEGAPTDTQYF.

The V call is TRBV12-3 or TRBV12-4, the J call TRBJ1-3; D is undetermined. Trimming removed 3 bases at V and 6 bases at J, with 9 bases between. The CDR3 covers 13 residues. CDR3 sequence reads: CASSLSFLNTIYF. The DNA for the CDR3 is TGTGCCAGCAGTTTGTCCTTTCTAAACACCATATATTTT.

The chain uses TRBV5-1 and TRBJ2-7; D perhaps matches TRBD2 (7 bases). The CDR3 is 14 residues long. Between the trimmed V and J ends, which lost 1 base and 3 bases, there was a span of 11 bases. Germline assignment: CDR1 SGHRS and CDR2 YFSETQ. In nucleotides, the CDR3 is TGCGCCAGCAGCTTGCGCGGGGGCGGCTACGAGCAGTACTTC. Its translation: CASSLRGGGYEQYF.

In regard to this clone: One end of the junction does not line up with germline, which may come from a read error. The chain employs TRBV5-1 and TRBJ1-4, with D perhaps TRBD1 (6 bases). The germline V gene encodes CDR1 SGHRS and CDR2 YFSETQ. The CDR3 runs 15 residues. CDR3 protein: CARRRGGREVEKLFF. For the CDR3, the DNA is TGCGCCCGCAGGAGGGGGGGCAGGGAAGTTGAAAAACTGTTTTTT.

The chain carries TRBV7-3 and TRBJ2-5; D might be TRBD2 (6 bases). Trimming removed 5 bases at V and 3 bases at J, with 10 bases between. CDR3 length: 13 residues. CDR1 SGHTA and CDR2 FQGTGA come from the germline V gene. CDR3 in amino acids: CASSPPGEETQYF. The CDR3 DNA is TGTGCCAGCAGCCCCCCGGGGGAAGAGACCCAGTACTTC.

The J gene is TRBJ2-7, the V gene TRBV27; 10 nucleotides match TRBD2. J gave up 2 bases and V 1 base, and 2 bases lay outside the gene matches. CDR3 length: 15 residues. Germline V lookup: CDR1 MNHEY, CDR2 SMNVEV (reference sequence). CDR3 in amino acids: CASSLYLAGAYEQYF. DNA of the CDR3: TGTGCCAGCAGTTTATATCTAGCGGGGGCCTACGAGCAGTACTTC.

The V call is TRBV7-2, the J call TRBJ1-2; tentative D call: TRBD1 (5 bases). The CDR3 runs 12 residues. Germline CDR1 SGHTA, CDR2 FQGNSA. Trimming left V 5 bases short and J 6 bases short, with 10 bases between. The CDR3 DNA reads as TGTGCCAGCAGCCTTTTAGGGGATGGCTACACCTTC. Its protein product is CASSLLGDGYTF.

In this sample, this clone turned up a few times. The chain joins TRBV4-1 to TRBJ1-2, with D unresolved. The V and J ends lost 7 bases and 2 bases respectively, with 8 bases between them. The germline CDR1 and CDR2 sequences are MGHRA and YSYEKL. CDR3 size: 12 residues. The DNA of the CDR3 is TGCGCCAGCAAGGGAGGGAACTATGGCTACACCTTC. It yields the protein CASKGGNYGYTF.

This chain joins TRBV24-1 and TRBJ2-3, with 7 bases that match TRBD2. This CDR3 contains 16 residues. The V segment lost 5 bases and the J segment 0 bases; nucleotides outside the gene matches: 7. Germline V lookup: CDR1 KGHDR, CDR2 SFDVKD. In DNA form, the CDR3 reads TGTGCCACCAGTGCCCTGGGGGGGGGTAGCACAGATACGCAGTATTTT. This encodes CATSALGGGSTDTQYF.

CDR3 protein: CAYRAGDSGANVLTF. CDR3 nucleotides: TGTGCCTATCGGGCCGGGGACTCTGGGGCCAACGTCCTGACTTTC. The chain recombines TRBV5-4 with TRBJ2-6; D possibly corresponds to TRBD2 (5 bases). The CDR3 runs 15 residues. V lost 10 bases and J lost 0, with 14 bases in between. From germline, CDR1 is SGHNT and CDR2 YYREEE (reference sequence).

The genes are TRBV10-3 and TRBJ1-1; D gene ambiguous. The CDR3 is made up of 13 amino acids. Trimming took off 8 bases at V and 3 bases at J, with 13 bases between the two ends. In germline, CDR1 is ENHRY, CDR2 SYGVKD. Here the CDR3 DNA reads TGTGCCATCGGCCGAGGGATCGACACTGAAGCTTTCTTT. Its protein is CAIGRGIDTEAFF.

The chain carries TRBV5-1 and TRBJ2-3, with TRBD2 matching over 9 bases. CDR1 and CDR2 (germline): SGHRS, YFSETQ. The CDR3 spans 16 residues. V lost 7 bases and J lost 4; bases outside the gene matches: 13. The CDR3 spells CASRRGLAGRADTQYF. The CDR3 coding sequence is TGCGCCAGCCGTAGAGGCCTAGCGGGAAGGGCAGATACGCAGTATTTT.

This chain connects TRBV2 to TRBJ2-2, with TRBD1 matching 8 bases. The V gene's germline CDR1 is SNHLY and CDR2 FYNNEI. This CDR3 has 17 residues. V gave up 4 bases and J gave up 1 base; unmatched junction bases: 8. In DNA form, the CDR3 reads TGTGCCAGCAGTGCACAGGGGGGAATAAGGAACACCGGGGAGCTGTTTTTT. It translates to CASSAQGGIRNTGELFF.

This clone was observed once. The chain links TRBV3-1 (or the pseudogene TRBV3-2) to TRBJ1-1; possibly TRBD1 for D (5 bases). The CDR3 spans 14 residues. Germline assignment: CDR1 LGHDT and CDR2 YNNKEL (reference sequence). V was cut by 2 bases and J by 1 base, with 8 bases left in between. This CDR3 reads CASSQMGQNTEAFF. CDR3 coding DNA: TGTGCCAGCAGCCAAATGGGGCAGAACACTGAAGCTTTCTTT.

The CDR3 DNA is TGTGCCAGCAGCTCCGAGGGCGGGGCCAACAATGAGCAGTTCTTC. Its protein is CASSSEGGANNEQFF. V and J are TRBV11-3 and TRBJ2-1, with TRBD2 as a possible D gene (6 bases). There are 15 residues in the CDR3. CDR1 and CDR2 from the germline V gene are SGHNT and YENEEA. Between the trimmed V and J ends, which lost 4 bases and 5 bases, there was a span of 15 bases. The variable domain in full, completed from reference TRBV11-3 and TRBJ2-1, reads EAGVVQSPRYKIIEKKQPVAFWCNPISGHNTLYWYLQNLGQGPELLIRYENEEAVDDSQLPKDRFSAERLKGVDSTLKIQPAELGDSAVYLCASSSEGGANNEQFFGPGTRLTVL.